These 28 T cell receptor beta chains share one sample of origin, sequenced in a study of beta chain features in type 1 diabetes. Sequenced material consisted of expressed TCRB transcripts (all of the isolated RNA was reverse transcribed). Assay used: immunoSEQ multiplex PCR; TCRdb lists only in-frame clones, some missing. The sample records about 370,000 clones, around 16% being singletons. Sequencing used naive CD4+ T cells from blood. All receptors come from a woman aged 18-29 years in good health.

There are a few counts of this clone. This chain uses TRBV2 with TRBJ2-1; 7 bases align to TRBD1. The CDR3 loop spans 13 amino acids. J was trimmed by 6 bases and V by 7 bases; bases with no gene match: 6. The germline V gene encodes CDR1 SNHLY and CDR2 FYNNEI. DNA of the CDR3: TGTGCCAGCACCCTGGACAGGAGCAATGAGCAGTTCTTC. Protein: CASTLDRSNEQFF.

The table lists this clone with a few counts. The chain joins TRBV15 to TRBJ2-7, with D possibly TRBD2 on 5 matching bases. This CDR3 is built from 13 residues. Germline V gene sequence: CDR1 LNHNV, CDR2 YYDKDF (reference sequence). V shed 5 bases and J shed 0 bases, with 8 bases lying between them. CDR3 in amino acids: CATSEGFSYEQYF. The CDR3 DNA reads TGTGCCACCAGCGAGGGCTTCTCCTACGAGCAGTACTTC.

The table lists this clone with a few counts. V is TRBV30 and J is TRBJ1-1, with TRBD1 as a possible D gene (6 bases). V was pared by 3 bases and J by 8 bases, with 16 bases between. Per the germline V gene, CDR1 is GTSNPN and CDR2 is SVGIG (reference sequence). The CDR3 is made up of 13 amino acids. CDR3 DNA sequence: TGTGCCTGGAGAGCTATAATCAGGGGCGAAGCTTTCTTT. Protein: CAWRAIIRGEAFF.

The chain recombines TRBV7-8 with TRBJ2-1, with TRBD1 matching over 7 bases. The CDR3 covers 17 residues. Germline V CDR1 and CDR2: SGHVS, FQNEAQ. Trimming removed 6 bases from V and 0 bases from J; junction bases left unmatched: 11. CDR3 in amino acids: CASSLSDRVRSYNEQFF. The CDR3 bases are TGTGCCAGCAGTTTAAGTGACAGGGTCCGCTCCTACAATGAGCAGTTCTTC.

This clone came up a few times. The chain recombines TRBV7-3 with TRBJ2-3; 11 bases fit TRBD2. The CDR3 is 16 amino acids. The germline CDR1 and CDR2 sequences are SGHTA and FQGTGA. The V segment lost 0 bases and the J segment 8 bases; nucleotides outside the gene matches: 7. CDR3 in DNA: TGTGCCAGCAGCTTAACTAGCCTAGCGGGAGGCGGTACGCAGTATTTT. Its protein product is CASSLTSLAGGGTQYF.

In this sample, this clone turned up a few times. The genes are TRBV7-2 and TRBJ2-3; 8 bases are a match to TRBD2. Trimming at V came to 0 bases and at J to 2 bases, leaving 7 bases not matched to a gene. Germline CDR1 is SGHTA and CDR2 is FQGNSA. The length of the CDR3 is 17 residues. The CDR3 region is CASSLARGTRITDTQYF. The DNA for the CDR3 is TGTGCCAGCAGCTTAGCTCGAGGGACTAGAATCACAGATACGCAGTATTTT.

The genes are TRBV2 and TRBJ1-2, with 11 bases fitting TRBD1. CDR1 and CDR2 (germline): SNHLY, FYNNEI. Trimming at V came to 7 bases and at J to 2 bases, leaving 3 bases not matched to a gene. The CDR3 length is 14 residues. DNA for the CDR3: TGTGCCAGCATAAGGGACAGGGGGAACTATGGCTACACCTTC. It yields the protein CASIRDRGNYGYTF.

This clone was seen only a few times. The chain combines TRBV7-2 with TRBJ2-5; 15 nucleotides agree with TRBD2. Germline loops: CDR1 SGHTA, CDR2 FQGNSA. The length of the CDR3 is 16 residues. Losses at the gene ends were 4 bases for V and 5 bases for J; bases not matched to a gene: 5. The CDR3 sequence is CASSSGLAGGKETQYF. CDR3 bases: TGTGCCAGCAGCTCGGGACTAGCGGGAGGAAAGGAGACCCAGTACTTC.

The V gene is TRBV5-4, the J gene TRBJ2-3; D not certain. The CDR3 is made up of 13 amino acids. Trimming shortened V by 1 base and J by 0 bases, and 3 bases separated the two germline ends. CDR1 is SGHNT and CDR2 is YYREEE in the germline V gene (reference sequence). DNA for the CDR3: TGTGCCAGCAGCTTGCCTAGCACAGATACGCAGTATTTT. This codes for CASSLPSTDTQYF.

The chain recombines TRBV10-3 with TRBJ2-7; D call uncertain. V lost 3 bases to trimming and J lost 5 bases, with 8 bases between them. The CDR3 runs to 12 residues. Germline-derived CDR1 and CDR2 are ENHRY and SYGVKD. CDR3 amino acids: CAISESGHEQYF. In nucleotides, the CDR3 is TGTGCCATCAGTGAATCGGGTCACGAGCAGTACTTC.

The chain recombines TRBV30 with TRBJ1-2; maybe TRBD1 (6 bases). Trimming stripped 0 bases from V and 6 bases from J, with 11 bases between. In germline, CDR1 is GTSNPN, CDR2 SVGIG (reference sequence). The CDR3 has 13 amino acids. The CDR3 region is CAWSVQQGDGYTF. In DNA, the CDR3 is TGTGCCTGGAGTGTACAACAGGGTGATGGCTACACCTTC.

The chain is built from TRBV4-2 and TRBJ2-5; TRBD2 aligns across 14 bases. Germline CDR1 is LGHNA and CDR2 is YNFKEQ. Germline trimming cut 0 bases from V and 4 bases from J; bases unmatched to any gene: 16. This CDR3 is 21 amino acids long. In DNA form, the CDR3 reads TGTGCCAGCAGCCAAGATCTCCCCGCGACTCTCGGGACTAGCGGGAGAGAGACCCAGTACTTC. Its translation: CASSQDLPATLGTSGRETQYF.

This clone was counted only a few times. The DNA for the CDR3 is TGTGCCAGCAGCTTCGGGCAGGGGGACTACGAGCAGTACTTC. Translated, it gives CASSFGQGDYEQYF. The genes are TRBV7-9 and TRBJ2-7; 7 positions match TRBD1. The ends lost 3 bases at V and 3 bases at J; junction bases unmatched: 5. The CDR3 is made up of 14 amino acids. The germline V gene has CDR1 SEHNR and CDR2 FQNEAQ (reference sequence).

V and J are TRBV28 and TRBJ1-1, with 7 bases that match TRBD1. The CDR3 consists of 13 residues. Germline V gives CDR1 MDHEN, CDR2 SYDVKM. After removal of 6 bases from V and 5 bases from J, the junction contained 6 bases not matched to a gene. The CDR3: CASSPGGGTEAFF. CDR3 coding DNA: TGTGCCAGCAGCCCAGGGGGAGGAACTGAAGCTTTCTTT.

This clone occurred a few times. The rearrangement uses TRBV6-5 and TRBJ2-7; tentative D call: TRBD2 (5 bases). This CDR3 comprises 15 residues. V lost 3 bases to trimming and J lost 1 base, with 13 bases between them. Germline CDR1 and CDR2: MNHEY and SVGAGI. CDR3 sequence reads: CASSYNEGSSYEQYF. In DNA form, the CDR3 reads TGTGCCAGCAGTTATAACGAGGGTTCGTCCTACGAGCAGTACTTC.

This clone has more than one count but fewer than ten. In nucleotides, the CDR3 is TGTGCCAGCAGCTTAGATCGAGCGGAATACAATGAGCAGTTCTTC. Its translation: CASSLDRAEYNEQFF. The rearrangement uses TRBV7-2 and TRBJ2-1; perhaps TRBD2 as D (5 bases). The CDR3 sequence is 15 residues long. The germline CDR1 and CDR2 sequences are SGHTA and FQGNSA. Trimming took 1 base from V and 4 from J, leaving 11 bases between them. The full variable domain, completed using reference TRBV7-2 and TRBJ2-1, is GAGVSQSPSNKVTEKGKDVELRCDPISGHTALYWYRQSLGQGLEFLIYFQGNSAPDKSGLPSDRFSAERTGGSVSTLTIQRTQQEDSAVYLCASSLDRAEYNEQFFGPGTRLTVL.

This clone was found a few times. The chain recombines TRBV5-4 with TRBJ2-1, with 7 bases identical to TRBD2. The V segment lost 4 bases and the J segment 6 bases; nucleotides outside the gene matches: 7. Germline lookup yields CDR1 SGHNT and CDR2 YYREEE (reference sequence). CDR3 size: 14 residues. Here the CDR3 DNA reads TGTGCCAGCAGCGGGCGGGAGTTCAGCAATGAGCAGTTCTTC. It encodes CASSGREFSNEQFF. Drawing the rest from reference TRBV5-4 and TRBJ2-1, the complete variable domain is ETGVTQSPTHLIKTRGQQVTLRCSSQSGHNTVSWYQQALGQGPQFIFQYYREEENGRGNFPPRFSGLQFPNYSSELNVNALELDDSALYLCASSGREFSNEQFFGPGTRLTVL.

The gene calls are TRBV7-2 and TRBJ1-4; no clear D. V lost 3 bases and J 5 bases, leaving 10 bases between the germline ends. Germline V lookup: CDR1 SGHTA, CDR2 FQGNSA. CDR3 size: 14 residues. CDR3 loop: CASSFGSPNEKLFF. The CDR3 coding sequence is TGTGCCAGCAGCTTTGGTAGTCCAAATGAAAAACTGTTTTTT.

V usage is TRBV18 and J usage is TRBJ1-2; unclear D gene. The CDR3 runs to 15 residues. Trimming removed 3 bases at V and 6 bases at J, with 17 bases between. CDR1 is KGHSH and CDR2 is LQKENI in the germline V gene. The CDR3: CASSPSGPQSDGYTF. CDR3 bases: TGTGCCAGCTCACCTTCTGGGCCCCAAAGTGATGGCTACACCTTC.

The chain is built from TRBV14 and TRBJ2-7; weak D call: TRBD2 (5 bases). With 4 bases removed from V and 4 bases from J, the gap between germline ends came to 5 bases. The CDR3 sequence is 11 residues long. CDR1 is SGHDN and CDR2 is FVKESK in the germline V gene. CDR3 loop: CASSRGYEQYF. The CDR3 bases are TGTGCCAGCAGCCGCGGGTACGAGCAGTACTTC. Using reference TRBV14 and TRBJ2-7 for the parts outside the CDR3, the full variable domain is EAGVTQFPSHSVIEKGQTVTLRCDPISGHDNLYWYRRVMGKEIKFLLHFVKESKQDESGMPNNRFLAERTGGTYSTLKVQPAELEDSGVYFCASSRGYEQYFGPGTRLTVT.

The chain carries TRBV5-1 and TRBJ1-2, with TRBD1 matching over 7 bases. The CDR3 is made up of 15 amino acids. CDR1 is SGHRS and CDR2 is YFSETQ in the germline V gene. After removal of 4 bases from V and 2 bases from J, the junction contained 8 bases not matched to a gene. This CDR3 reads CASSPSTGQNYGYTF. In DNA, the CDR3 is TGCGCCAGCAGCCCATCAACGGGACAGAACTATGGCTACACCTTC.

CDR3 bases: TGTGCCTGGGGGGACAGGGGCGGTATATCTTTAGGCTACACCTTC. It specifies CAWGDRGGISLGYTF. The rearrangement uses TRBV30 and TRBJ1-2; the match to TRBD1 covers 10 bases. The CDR3 loop spans 15 amino acids. Germline trimming cut 5 bases from V and 8 bases from J; bases unmatched to any gene: 14. Germline lookup yields CDR1 GTSNPN and CDR2 SVGIG (reference sequence).

This clone was detected a few times. This rearrangement joins TRBV18 to TRBJ2-5; perhaps TRBD2 as D (7 bases). The CDR3 has 14 amino acids. The germline CDR1 and CDR2 sequences are KGHSH and LQKENI. The V end lost 6 bases, the J end lost 2 bases, and 13 bases lay between the germline ends. DNA for the CDR3: TGTGCCAGCTCCTACGCGGGGGCGCAAGAGACCCAGTACTTC. Protein sequence: CASSYAGAQETQYF.

This clone was seen a handful of times. Other DNA sequences in this specimen translate into the identical CDR3. V gene TRBV30 combines with J gene TRBJ1-1; no reliable D call. Trimming pared 0 bases from V and 2 bases from J, leaving 7 bases between. The CDR3 runs 13 residues. Germline V CDR1 and CDR2: GTSNPN, SVGIG (reference sequence). CDR3 nucleotides: TGTGCCTGGAGTGTACAGACAAACACTGAAGCTTTCTTT. Amino acid sequence: CAWSVQTNTEAFF.

This clone was recorded a few times. The chain uses TRBV29-1 and TRBJ1-1; 8 bases match TRBD1. The germline CDR1 and CDR2 sequences are SQVTM and ANQGSEA. The CDR3 sequence is 13 residues long. V shed 6 bases, J shed 4 bases, and the junction held 7 bases outside the gene matches. The CDR3 region has the DNA TGCAGCGTCCGACCGGGACAGGTCACTGAAGCTTTCTTT. As protein: CSVRPGQVTEAFF.

The V call is TRBV7-2, the J call TRBJ1-5; D ambiguous. The ends were cut back, 1 base at V and 0 bases at J, with 13 bases in the middle. The CDR3 is 17 amino acids. In germline, CDR1 is SGHTA, CDR2 FQGNSA. The CDR3 nucleotides are TGTGCCAGCAGCTTAGGAATAAGTGTAGATAGCAATCAGCCCCAGCATTTT. This gives the protein CASSLGISVDSNQPQHF.

This clone showed up just a few times. The V gene is TRBV29-1, the J gene TRBJ2-4, with TRBD2 matching 11 bases. V gave up 7 bases and J gave up 2 bases; unmatched junction bases: 7. The CDR3 is 15 residues long. Per the germline V gene, CDR1 is SQVTM and CDR2 is ANQGSEA. The CDR3 DNA reads TGCAGCGCTGCCGGGACTAGCGGAACCAAAAACATTCAGTACTTC. Protein sequence: CSAAGTSGTKNIQYF.

V and J are TRBV30 and TRBJ2-1; D is unclear. V lost 3 bases to trimming and J lost 0 bases, with 3 bases between them. Germline lookup yields CDR1 GTSNPN and CDR2 SVGIG (reference sequence). The length of the CDR3 is 12 residues. CDR3 protein: CAWSLSYNEQFF. CDR3 bases: TGTGCCTGGAGCCTCTCCTACAATGAGCAGTTCTTC.